Following are 9 T cell receptor beta chains from one sample sequenced in a study of blood T cells in healthy people across ages. Using a J-beta primer mix together with a sample-barcoded 5' primer, a second PCR was run for roughly 6 to 12 cycles. In TCRdb, the 5' RACE reads were re-called with MiXCR into one record per CDR3 protein. The sample gives some 730,000 distinct CDR3 sequences, about 20% of which show up once; about 22% is in the top ten. The sample was blood. These receptors came from a man in his sixties or seventies in good health.

To note about this clonotype: Because it lacks the conserved phenylalanine or tryptophan at the end, this CDR3 is likely a read error. It is unclear where the CDR3 begins or ends on the DNA, so no DNA is shown, and the CDR3 is as TCRdb lists it. This chain uses TRBV29-1 with TRBJ1-2. The CDR3 region is 8 residues in length, termini included. From germline, CDR1 is SQVTM and CDR2 ANQGSEA. This CDR3 reads CSVEDLSG.

V gene TRBV29-1 combines with J gene TRBJ2-2; 8 bases match TRBD1. The length of the CDR3 is 13 residues. Germline loops: CDR1 SQVTM, CDR2 ANQGSEA. V was pared by 6 bases and J by 2 bases, with 2 bases of the junction left unmatched. CDR3 in amino acids: CSVQGANTGELFF. CDR3 bases: TGCAGCGTCCAGGGGGCAAACACCGGGGAGCTGTTTTTT.

The chain couples TRBV7-2 to TRBJ2-1, with 10 nucleotides matching TRBD2. Germline V gene data show CDR1 as SGHTA and CDR2 as FQGNSA. J lost 3 bases, V lost 4 bases, and 9 bases had no gene match. The CDR3 is 17 residues long. The CDR3 sequence is CASSSVPGTSVYNEQFF. The CDR3 DNA follows: TGTGCCAGCAGCTCAGTGCCCGGGACTAGCGTCTACAATGAGCAGTTCTTC.

V usage is TRBV12-3 or TRBV12-4 and J usage is TRBJ1-2; TRBD1 is a possible D gene (5 bases). Deletions cut 5 bases from V and 7 bases from J, with 14 bases between. The CDR3 loop spans 13 amino acids. CDR3 protein: CASSPAGGAGYTF. The CDR3, as DNA: TGTGCCAGCAGTCCCGCGGGGGGTGCTGGCTACACCTTC.

This clonotype occurred many times. This chain uses TRBV12-3 or TRBV12-4 with TRBJ2-5; 8 nucleotides align to TRBD2. The CDR3 length is 14 residues. The V and J ends lost 3 bases and 2 bases, in that order; junction bases with no gene match: 2. The CDR3 spells CASSFGGGQETQYF. The CDR3 DNA is TGTGCCAGCAGTTTCGGCGGGGGGCAAGAGACCCAGTACTTC.

This clonotype showed up just a few times. This chain uses TRBV7-9 with TRBJ2-4; 8 bases are shared with TRBD1. CDR1 SEHNR and CDR2 FQNEAQ come from the germline V gene (reference sequence). V shed 5 bases, J shed 8 bases, and the junction held 11 bases outside the gene matches. CDR3 length: 15 residues. The CDR3 here is CASSPRTGLGDIQYF. The CDR3 nucleotides read TGTGCCAGCAGCCCGAGGACAGGGCTGGGGGACATTCAGTACTTC.

This clonotype appeared a single time. The CDR3 DNA sequence: TGTGCCAGCAGTTCCGAGTCCACTTATGGCTACACCTTC. Translated, it gives CASSSESTYGYTF. This rearrangement joins TRBV2 to TRBJ1-2; D uncertain. The V and J ends lost 5 bases and 5 bases respectively, with 12 bases between them. This CDR3 contains 13 residues. Germline CDR1 SNHLY, CDR2 FYNNEI. Based on the CDR3 plus reference TRBV2 and TRBJ1-2, the full variable domain is EPEVTQTPSHQVTQMGQEVILRCVPISNHLYFYWYRQILGQKVEFLVSFYNNEISEKSEIFDDQFSVERPDGSNFTLKIRSTKLEDSAMYFCASSSESTYGYTFGSGTRLTVV.

V and J are TRBV25-1 and TRBJ1-1; D possibly corresponds to TRBD1 (5 bases). CDR1 MGHDK and CDR2 SYGVNS come from the germline V gene. The CDR3 has 13 residues. The germline V and J ends were trimmed by 2 bases and 6 bases, with 10 bases remaining between them. The CDR3 is CASSERRDPEAFF. CDR3 in DNA: TGTGCCAGCAGTGAACGCAGGGACCCTGAAGCTTTCTTT.

V usage is TRBV7-2 and J usage is TRBJ1-1, with 9 bases identical to TRBD1. V lost 1 base to trimming and J lost 5 bases; unmatched junction nucleotides: 8. The germline V gene encodes CDR1 SGHTA and CDR2 FQGNSA. The CDR3 has 16 amino acids. This CDR3 is CASSLVKQGARTEAFF. Here the CDR3 DNA reads TGTGCCAGCAGCTTAGTTAAACAGGGGGCGAGGACTGAAGCTTTCTTT.